These T cell receptor beta chains were read from a single sample in a study of shared clonotypes between healthy human individuals. Only in-frame clones appear in the TCRdb table, and some are missing; sequencing was by immunoSEQ multiplex PCR. The sample consists of about 660,000 clones, over 65% of them appearing once. Sequencing input: memory CD4+ T cells sorted from blood. These receptors originate from a woman in her 30s in good health. Both conserved end residues are part of each CDR3. The order of the fields is CDR3 protein, CDR3 DNA, clone size, V gene, D gene, J gene. The D gene is left open where the match is weak. Where a row states a size, it is once, few, many or the class of an expanded clone; other rows omit it.

CASSSLAGGYNEQFF | TGTGCCAGCAGTTCGCTAGCGGGAGGGTACAATGAGCAGTTCTTC | few | TRBV27 | TRBD2 | TRBJ2-1
CASSLVMLAKNIQYF | TGTGCCAGCAGCTTAGTTATGCTGGCCAAAAACATTCAGTACTTC | many | TRBV11-3 | NA | TRBJ2-4
CASSLAGLSSYNEQFF | TGCGCCAGCAGCCTGGCAGGACTTAGCTCCTACAATGAGCAGTTCTTC | NA | TRBV5-1 | NA | TRBJ2-1
CASSESGQGAAGSTYNEQFF | TGCGCCAGCAGTGAGTCGGGACAGGGGGCAGCGGGGTCCACTTACAATGAGCAGTTCTTC | NA | TRBV10-2 | TRBD1 | TRBJ2-1
CASSQDELGVSKAFF | TGTGCCAGCAGCCAAGATGAACTTGGAGTCAGCAAAGCTTTCTTT | few | TRBV4-2 | NA | TRBJ1-1
CASRSRHTEAFF | TGTGCCAGCAGATCGAGACATACTGAAGCTTTCTTT | many | TRBV27 | NA | TRBJ1-1
CASSLAVYGNTGELFF | TGCGCCAGCAGCTTGGCGGTTTACGGGAACACCGGGGAGCTGTTTTTT | NA | TRBV5-1 | NA | TRBJ2-2
CASSQDQHGNQPQHF | TGTGCCAGCAGCCAAGATCAGCATGGAAATCAGCCCCAGCATTTT | NA | TRBV4-2 | NA | TRBJ1-5
CASSSNVGTGPEQYF | TGTGCCAGCTCATCAAACGTGGGGACAGGGCCCGAGCAGTACTTC | NA | TRBV18 | TRBD1 | TRBJ2-7
CASSTGPNEKLFF | TGTGCCAGTAGTACGGGACCTAATGAAAAACTGTTTTTT | NA | TRBV19 | NA | TRBJ1-4
CASTTDQETQYF | TGTGCCAGCACGACAGACCAAGAGACCCAGTACTTC | NA | TRBV2 | NA | TRBJ2-5
CATSLAGRGQETQYF | TGTGCCACCTCCTTGGCAGGGCGCGGACAAGAGACCCAGTACTTC | NA | TRBV7-8 | NA | TRBJ2-5
CASSPRLAGEDGELFF | TGTGCCAGCAGCCCGCGACTAGCGGGAGAGGACGGGGAGCTGTTTTTT | NA | TRBV7-9 | TRBD2 | TRBJ2-2